The sequence of this TCR beta chain was determined in a study of T cells after yellow fever vaccination. Study-level results: Though it reached lower strength, the secondary response hit its peak faster, day 5 versus 15.

Trimming removed 5 bases at V and 4 bases at J, with 11 bases between. Germline V gives CDR1 MNHEY, CDR2 SVGEGT. This CDR3 has 13 amino acids. Remarks on this clonotype: No antigen is known for it.

TCRdb fed the 5' RACE reads into MiXCR, producing one record per CDR3 protein. This table holds 450,000 to 550,000 distinct CDR3 sequences, just over 20% found once. The sequencing here drew on PBMCs, taken less than 25 days after the first yellow fever vaccination. The origin of this receptor is a man aged 18 to 29 who received the YFV17D yellow fever vaccine. The gene calls are TRBV6-2 or TRBV6-3 and TRBJ1-2; D unresolved. The CDR3 nucleotides are TGTGCCAGCAGTCCCGACGGTGCCTATGGCTACACCTTC. As protein: CASSPDGAYGYTF.